The 18 T cell receptor beta chains below all came from one sample that was sequenced in a study of blood T cells in healthy people across ages. Then a second PCR, running about 7 to 11 cycles, was carried out with a sample-barcoded 5' primer and a J-beta primer mix. TCRdb itself ran the 5' RACE reads through MiXCR, one entry per CDR3 protein. This table holds roughly 1,800,000 distinct CDR3 sequences, less than 50% found once. Sequencing was carried out using blood. The receptors stem from a woman in her 40s in good health.

The chain links TRBV7-8 to TRBJ1-5; possibly TRBD1 for D (5 bases). CDR1 SGHVS and CDR2 FQNEAQ come from the germline V gene. The CDR3 has 15 amino acids. Trimming left V 4 bases short and J 4 bases short, with 14 bases between. The CDR3 DNA sequence: TGTGCCAGCAGCTATAGGGGTGACAGAAATCAGCCCCAGCATTTT. This encodes CASSYRGDRNQPQHF.

The chain is built from TRBV18 and TRBJ2-7; D is unresolved. In germline, CDR1 is KGHSH, CDR2 LQKENI. V lost 6 bases to trimming and J lost 5 bases, with 14 bases between them. The CDR3 consists of 13 residues. CDR3 residues: CASSQSLADEQYF. DNA of the CDR3: TGTGCCAGCTCCCAATCCTTGGCGGACGAGCAGTACTTC.

This clonotype was counted once. This chain joins TRBV20-1 and TRBJ2-3; D is unresolved. Germline-derived CDR1 and CDR2 are DFQATT and SNEGSKA (reference sequence). This CDR3 comprises 12 residues. V was pared by 5 bases and J by 4 bases, with 10 bases between. The CDR3 is CSACPTADTQYF. Written as DNA, the CDR3 is TGCAGTGCTTGTCCGACCGCAGATACGCAGTATTTT.

This clonotype was counted a few times. This chain connects TRBV28 to TRBJ1-2; D remains ambiguous. CDR3 length: 11 residues. The germline V gene has CDR1 MDHEN and CDR2 SYDVKM. V shed 11 bases and J shed 4 bases, with 11 bases lying between them. The CDR3 here is CASRTIYGYTF. CDR3 nucleotides: TGTGCCTCGCGGACCATCTATGGCTACACCTTC.

This clonotype was seen a few times. This sequence joins TRBV4-3 and TRBJ1-1; tentatively, D is TRBD1 (5 bases). The CDR3 length is 15 residues. Trimming removed 0 bases at V and 11 bases at J, with 19 bases between. The germline gives CDR1 LGHNA, CDR2 YSLEER. The CDR3 DNA follows: TGCGCCAGCAGCCAAGAGAGGTCATTGGGGACGCGGGCTTTCTTT. Translating gives CASSQERSLGTRAFF.

This clonotype has a handful of counts. The rearrangement joins TRBV27 to TRBJ1-2; no definite D call. V shed 3 bases and J shed 0 bases, with 11 bases lying between them. From germline, CDR1 is MNHEY and CDR2 SMNVEV (reference sequence). The CDR3 consists of 15 residues. The CDR3 DNA reads as TGTGCCAGCAGTTTTGGAGGCTCAACTAACTATGGCTACACCTTC. Its translation is CASSFGGSTNYGYTF.

CDR3 nucleotides: TGTGCCAGCTCCCCACGCGGGACACTATTAGGGTACGAGCAGTACTTC. Its translation is CASSPRGTLLGYEQYF. The chain employs TRBV11-2 and TRBJ2-7; D assignment may be TRBD1 or TRBD2 (6 bases each). The V gene's germline CDR1 is SGHAT and CDR2 FQNNGV. The CDR3 sequence is 16 residues long. V lost 8 bases, J lost 4 bases, and 24 bases lay in between.

This clonotype has a handful of counts. V usage is TRBV6-5 and J usage is TRBJ2-7, with D maybe TRBD1 (6 bases). The CDR3 has 15 amino acids. V lost 3 bases and J lost 4, with 16 bases in between. Germline V gene lookup returns CDR1 MNHEY and CDR2 SVGAGI. For the CDR3, the DNA is TGTGCCAGCAGTTATCGGCAGGGGTTCATGTACGAGCAGTACTTC. It is translated as CASSYRQGFMYEQYF.

Notes on this clonotype: At one end, the junction sequence differs from germline, possibly due to a read error. This chain joins TRBV20-1 and TRBJ2-1; the D gene is possibly TRBD1 (6 bases). CDR3 size: 16 residues. CDR1 is DFQATT, CDR2 SNEGSKA, per germline (reference sequence). CDR3 in DNA: TGCAGTGCTAGAGGCGCACAGGGTATCGTCTACAATGGGCAGTTCTTC. Protein sequence: CSARGAQGIVYNGQFF.

DNA for the CDR3: TGTGCCAGCGACAGGGATAGCAATCAGCCCCAGCATTTT. It encodes CASDRDSNQPQHF. The chain has TRBV2 and TRBJ1-5; TRBD1 agrees at 7 bases. V lost 8 bases to trimming and J lost 0 bases; unmatched junction nucleotides: 1. The CDR3 spans 13 residues. Per the germline V gene, CDR1 is SNHLY and CDR2 is FYNNEI.

The chain carries TRBV28 and TRBJ2-7, with D possibly TRBD1 on 6 matching bases. The CDR3 spans 16 residues. Germline values: CDR1 MDHEN, CDR2 SYDVKM. V lost 5 bases to trimming and J lost 0 bases, with 17 bases between them. The CDR3 coding sequence is TGTGCCAGCAGTATGGGGTCTCTACAGGGCTCCTACGAGCAGTACTTC. Amino acid sequence: CASSMGSLQGSYEQYF.

This clonotype was seen a handful of times. The CDR3 sequence: CASSPSVSGAHEQYF. DNA for the CDR3: TGTGCCAGCAGCCCCTCCGTTTCTGGGGCCCACGAGCAGTACTTC. The chain couples TRBV3-1 to TRBJ2-7, with D possibly matching TRBD1 (5 bases). CDR1 and CDR2 from the germline V gene are LGHDT and YNNKEL (reference sequence). V shed 4 bases and J shed 5 bases, with 18 bases lying between them. This CDR3 comprises 15 residues.

The rearrangement links TRBV5-6 to TRBJ1-2; D is unclear. The germline gives CDR1 SGHDT, CDR2 YYEEEE. The CDR3 is 14 amino acids. V lost 5 bases, J lost 2 bases, and 13 bases lay in between. The CDR3 DNA reads TGTGCCAGCAGTCAACTCGGGCAAAACTATGGCTACACCTTC. Amino acids: CASSQLGQNYGYTF.

This chain links TRBV20-1 with TRBJ1-2, with D perhaps TRBD1 (6 bases). V shed 1 base and J shed 5 bases, with 14 bases lying between them. This CDR3 is built from 14 residues. Germline V gene sequence: CDR1 DFQATT, CDR2 SNEGSKA (reference sequence). The CDR3 DNA follows: TGCAGTGCTAGAGTTGCACAGGGTCGGTATGGCTACACCTTC. It specifies CSARVAQGRYGYTF.

This chain joins TRBV29-1 and TRBJ1-2, with no clear D. Germline CDR1 is SQVTM and CDR2 is ANQGSEA. V was cut by 5 bases and J by 3 bases, with 10 bases left in between. The CDR3 runs to 12 residues. The CDR3 loop is CSVREGDYGYTF. For the CDR3, the DNA is TGCAGCGTTAGGGAGGGCGACTATGGCTACACCTTC.

The chain recombines TRBV7-6 with TRBJ1-4, with 10 bases identical to TRBD1. This CDR3 comprises 16 residues. The J segment lost 6 bases and the V segment lost 6 bases, leaving 10 bases of the junction unmatched. CDR1 and CDR2 (germline): SGHVS, FNYEAQ. CDR3: CASRRTDRGPDEKLFF. CDR3 nucleotide sequence: TGTGCCAGCAGACGGACCGACAGGGGGCCCGATGAAAAACTGTTTTTT.

This clonotype was seen a handful of times. The chain recombines TRBV3-1 with TRBJ2-1, with 7 bases that match TRBD1. Germline V gives CDR1 LGHDT, CDR2 YNNKEL (reference sequence). Trimming cost V 0 bases and J 4 bases; bases outside gene matches: 6. This CDR3 is 16 amino acids long. Here the CDR3 reads CASSQDGNRGYNEQFF. Written as DNA, the CDR3 is TGTGCCAGCAGCCAAGATGGGAACAGGGGTTACAATGAGCAGTTCTTC.

A single count supports this clonotype. The chain recombines TRBV11-2 with TRBJ2-1; a weak D match, TRBD1 (6 bases). Germline values: CDR1 SGHAT, CDR2 FQNNGV. V lost 1 base and J lost 10, with 20 bases in between. CDR3 length: 16 residues. DNA of the CDR3: TGTGCCAGCAGCTTAGCCCTCGGGCAGGGGAAGTACGAGCAGTTCTTC. This encodes CASSLALGQGKYEQFF.